This T cell receptor beta chain was recovered during a study of graft-versus-host responses after intestinal transplantation. As for the study in general: Recipients underwent multivisceral, liver-intestinal, or isolated intestinal transplants. Anti-thymocyte globulin induction was given to all recipients, followed by tacrolimus and steroids for roughly three years.

Data came from immunoSEQ multiplex PCR; TCRdb stores just in-frame clones and leaves some out. The table includes roughly 99,000 clones, roughly 90% detected once. V was shortened by 2 bases and J by 7 bases, with 11 bases between the two germline ends. The germline V gene has CDR1 MNHEY and CDR2 SMNVEV (reference sequence). The CDR3 sequence is 13 residues long. There are a few counts of this clone. Antigen specificity is unknown. The chain couples TRBV27 to TRBJ1-1; D is unresolved. The receptor's source is a human donor who was the organ donor for an intestinal transplant. This specimen consisted of unstimulated CD4+ T cells sorted from spleen or lymph node cells, obtained before transplant. The CDR3 sequence is CASSLVGSGEAFF. The CDR3 DNA follows: TGTGCCAGCAGTTTAGTAGGGTCGGGTGAAGCTTTCTTT.